Given below is one T cell receptor (beta chain) in context. The entry originates in a study of blood T cell repertoires in COVID-19. Study background: The study drew acute and convalescent COVID-19 samples from the United States, Italy and Spain. Sources were T cells, B-cell-depleted T cells, or PBMCs; the material itself was cDNA or gDNA.

Source study methods: Scientists estimated how many nucleated cells there were by amplifying reference gene primers. Here immunoSEQ multiplex PCR was the method, and the copy in TCRdb shows in-frame clones only, minus some. V and J calls and clone size are as listed in that table; D and trimming were resolved from the DNA. This table holds 150,000 to 200,000 clones, about 85% found once. The CDR3 extends over 17 amino acids. Looked up from germline, CDR1 is MGHRA and CDR2 is YSYEKL. Trimming removed 2 bases from V and 5 bases from J, with 21 bases in between. The chain has TRBV4-1 and TRBJ1-1, with D possibly TRBD1 on 6 matching bases. Material: peripheral blood. This TCR derives from a woman older than 75 in a cohort sampled during active or convalescent COVID-19. CDR3: CASSQPLFSPQGTEAFF. CDR3 sequence (DNA): TGCGCCAGCAGCCAACCCCTTTTTAGCCCCCAGGGGACTGAAGCTTTCTTT.